This paragraph covers one T cell receptor beta chain sequence. In the source study's methods: Nucleated cell number was recorded as an estimate derived from reference gene primer amplification. The table came from immunoSEQ multiplex PCR; TCRdb's copy has only in-frame clones and leaves some out. V, J and clone size reflect that table, while D and trimming were determined from the DNA. The profile shows about 250,000 clones, more than 65% of them singletons. The entry originates in a study of blood T cell repertoires in COVID-19. As for the study in general: T cells, B-cell-depleted T cells, or PBMCs supplied cDNA or gDNA.

The origin of this receptor is a woman in her thirties or forties with active or convalescent COVID-19. The sample consisted of peripheral blood.

Here the CDR3 reads CASSPARDRGLKLFF. CDR3 nucleotides: TGCGCCAGCAGCCCCGCCCGGGACAGGGGGCTAAAACTGTTTTTT. The V call is TRBV5-1, the J call TRBJ1-4; 12 nucleotides agree with TRBD1. V dropped 4 bases and J dropped 10; count of bases not matched to a gene: 8. Per the germline V gene, CDR1 is SGHRS and CDR2 is YFSETQ. The length of the CDR3 is 15 residues.